This T cell receptor (beta chain) was recovered during a study of T cells in Graves' hyperthyroidism and ophthalmopathy. From RNA transcripts, TCR beta CDR3 regions were amplified. HTBI primers were the set used in a first-round RT-PCR of the TCR CDR3. Using its own MiXCR run on the multiplex PCR reads, TCRdb lists one record per CDR3 protein. The sample lists about 570,000 distinct CDR3 sequences; roughly 50% were seen once. This clonotype was found a few times. The V gene's germline CDR1 is MDHEN and CDR2 SYDVKM. The V and J ends lost 4 bases and 4 bases, in that order; junction bases with no gene match: 6. CDR3 length: 14 amino acids.

V is TRBV28 and J is TRBJ2-7; 8 positions match TRBD1. The TCR was taken from an adult woman with Graves' disease, either hyperthyroidism or ophthalmopathy (not recorded which). The sequenced sample consisted of peripheral blood or thyroid tissue (not recorded which). CDR3 bases: TGTGCCAGCAGTTCCGGGACAGGCCTTTACGAGCAGTACTTC. This codes for CASSSGTGLYEQYF.